This T cell receptor (beta chain) stems from a study of shared clonotypes between healthy human individuals. Study-level information: Sampling drew on donors who were a couple of women and three men aged 18 to 49.

Genomic DNA from each subset was divided evenly over several immunoSEQ plates. Some clones are missing from TCRdb's copy, which holds only in-frame ones; the method was immunoSEQ multiplex PCR. Among approximately 2.3 million clones, just over 90% were seen once, and the ten largest hold about 0.37%. Study conclusions and caveats: Shared clonotypes: 4.5% to 6% naive CD4, about 3.5% naive CD8, 2.3% memory CD4, over 0.3% memory CD8. Non-shared clonotypes had lower generation probabilities than those shared by all four donors.

About this clone itself: Its target is not known.

Trimming cost V 5 bases and J 10 bases, with 9 bases left between them. Germline lookup yields CDR1 GTSNPN and CDR2 SVGIG (reference sequence). The CDR3 totals 10 residues. Material for sequencing was naive CD4+ T cells from PBMCs. The subset was: CD45RA+ positively selected. The TCR comes from a man between 18 and 35 years old in good health. Some clones in this sample may be carry-over from other donors' samples. The V call is TRBV30, the J call TRBJ2-1, with no clear D. In DNA form, the CDR3 reads TGTGCCTGGGCCACAAGGGAGCAGTTCTTC. Translation: CAWATREQFF.